This T cell receptor (beta chain) was profiled in a study of cytomegalovirus exposure and HLA in healthy donors (dated by TCRdb to about 2017). The study in broad terms: An earlier analysis of fewer than 750 of the donors reported approximately 300 Gb of sequence data and 117 million unique TCR beta sequences obtained from some 200 million T cells. About 280 gigabases of sequencing data and about 92 million unique TCR sequences made up an early release that covered nearly 650 HLA-typed donors. Of the 300 to 450 genotyped donors, roughly 80% fell in the genetic ancestry cluster associated with self-reported Caucasian donors. The study aimed to test whether signatures of past pathogen exposure could be identified by cataloging public T cell receptors. The T cell repertoires of several hundred subjects were profiled by immunosequencing and related to cytomegalovirus serostatus. A separate validation cohort of roughly 130 different subjects was used in addition to the roughly 700-subject first cohort. To predict cytomegalovirus infection status, the study brought together high-throughput TCR immunosequencing, statistical association of individual TCRs with disease status, and machine learning. In a later analysis, previously published TCR beta repertoires from 600 to 850 donors were re-analyzed and high-resolution HLA genotyping was added so that TCR occurrence patterns could be studied. Rather than drawing on any new phenotypic data, the later analysis identified candidate immune exposures from TCR beta sequences and the way those sequences occurred across donors. An earlier analysis of about 620 of the donors applied high-throughput TCR beta sequencing to assess whether each TCR beta V gene segment acted as functional or pseudogenic. Alongside the repertoire data, information on donor age, sex, ethnicity and CMV serostatus was compiled. Genome-wide SNP genotypes for about 55% of the roughly 670 donors were used in a later genetic analysis, which treated that subset as a discovery cohort. Every discovery cohort repertoire had been produced on one sequencing platform. HLA typing included class I and class II loci at four-digit resolution. The number of donors typed differed by locus, with 629-630 for A, B, C, DRB1 and DQB1, more than 500 for DQA1, some 570 for DPA1, and some 440 for DPB1. Because of strong linkage in the cohort, five DR-DQ haplotypes were treated as single units for association and clustering. Among 350 to 400 genotyped donors of the cohort, an average of about 240,000 unique TCR beta nucleotide sequences were sequenced per donor, around a sixth of them non-productive.

This clone was counted a single time. Its antigen is currently not known. There are no base qualities to consult, and no much larger clone falls within one base. To prepare the library, the immunoSEQ multiplex PCR assay was applied. For the multiplex PCR, a mixture combining 60 forward primers for TCR Vbeta segments and 13 reverse primers for TCR Jbeta segments was used. A multiplex PCR assay on genomic DNA amplified the CDR3 region of rearranged TCR beta genes. On the Illumina HiSeq System, the amplified TCR beta libraries were sequenced as 87-base-pair reads. In the original analysis: Across the 600 to 700 repertoires, a later analysis counted 80 million or so unique TCR beta chains, approximately 10 million of which were shared by at least two donors. A nearest-neighbor algorithm error-corrected the raw reads and collapsed the reads into unique sequences, merging closely related sequences to remove PCR and sequencing errors. CDR3 sequences were aligned to IMGT reference sequences to assign V, D and J gene segments. For a sequence to be retained, a match of at least six nucleotides to both a V gene segment and a J gene segment was required. A rearrangement was called productive if the CDR3 had no stop codons and remained in frame with V and J, and every other rearrangement was called non-productive. Following IMGT convention, CDR3 was defined as the stretch from the second conserved V-encoded cysteine up to the conserved J-encoded phenylalanine. The earlier analysis of 587 of the donors excluded sequences that lacked an unambiguous match to a single V gene segment. In an earlier analysis of several hundred of the donors, V segments were called functional above 56.7% productive rearrangements and were called segregating when the between-donor standard deviation exceeded 5%. A statistical classification framework was built for diagnosing cytomegalovirus status from the catalog of TCR beta chain sequences. A later analysis assigned V and J genes by comparing TCR nucleotide sequences with IMGT/GENE-DB human TR gene sequences. Using the TCRdist pipeline, a later analysis assigned CDR3 sequences along with most-parsimonious VDJ recombination scenarios. A later analysis defined each TCR beta chain by its CDR3 amino acid sequence plus V-gene family, and excluded reads lacking a unique V-gene family. As a way to deal with suspected cross-contamination and a sequencing artifact, a later analysis dropped more than 500 nucleotide sequences that were highly shared and had low generation probability. In a later analysis, a clonal expansion index was calculated for each public chain from normalized within-repertoire ranks of inferred template counts. Generation probabilities in a later analysis came from a VDJ recombination model fitted to out-of-frame rearrangements, and those results were checked against IGoR. Hypergeometric tests were used in a later analysis to score TCR-TCR, TCR-HLA and TCR-CMV co-occurrence, with a repertoire-size bias correction applied to the TCR pairs. To estimate false discovery rates, a later analysis permuted the HLA or CMV assignments 20 times. In a later analysis, co-occurring TCRs were grouped using DBSCAN, and TCRdist sequence similarity was added for clustering within HLA-allele-positive subsets. Co-occurrence clustering excluded repertoires with fewer than 30,000 or more than 120,000 public chains, plus five with anomalous nucleotide sharing. In TCRdb, the immuneACCESS table is reduced to in-frame sequences with V and J assigned. These tables do not hold every clone; where another copy was compared, an unresolved V gene accounts for under half, and the others remain unexplained. That table furnishes V, J and clone size, whereas the DNA furnished D and trimming. For this sample there are 85,000 to 100,000 clones; 84% appear just once. Of the sample, over 5% falls within the top ten clones.

The paper as a whole reports these results and caveats: A later analysis found that most CMV-associated TCR beta chains appeared HLA-restricted, with HLA associations seemingly driven largely by CMV exposure. A group of highly shared sequence variants was considered likely to be a technical artifact of the sequencing pipeline. Because HLA typing was missing for some donors at each locus, association tests included only the typed subset. CMV serostatus was the only immune exposure information available for the cohort. While some public TCRs were present in many individuals, most TCR sequences turned up only very rarely across donors. The authors suggested that the approach could potentially be extended to other disease states and immunological phenotypes. A further reported finding was that TCR beta sequences accurately predicted the HLA-A and HLA-B alleles for most subjects in the first cohort. According to a later analysis, TCR association rates differed among HLA loci, with DRB1 alleles showing the most associated TCRs and HLA-C alleles showing the fewest. Presence/absence analyses assumed roughly uniform sequencing depth across donors, an assumption that may not hold. Compared with the approximately 670-donor mean, donors in an Asian-associated ancestry cluster had fewer N-insertions in productive TCRs, according to a later genetic analysis. The classifier was reported to diagnose cytomegalovirus status with high specificity and sensitivity in both the original and validation cohorts. Some IMGT-functional V segments, including TRBV6-2 and TRBV6-3, could not be distinguished by the 87-base-pair reads and were therefore excluded. According to a later analysis, parvovirus B19, influenza, CMV and Epstein-Barr virus appeared linked to several top co-occurrence clusters. In the study, 150 to 200 TCR beta chains were listed as associated with cytomegalovirus. Strong co-occurrence of HLA alleles, especially DR and DQ, made assigning TCR associations to individual alleles difficult. A later genetic analysis associated a missense DCLRE1C variant with V-gene and J-gene trimming of TCR beta chains, and an independent cohort replicated the association. Compared with equally common non-associated chains, HLA-associated TCR beta chains in a later analysis were more clonally expanded and had lower generation probabilities. This cohort had only TCR beta chains sequenced, and the lack of alpha or paired-chain data limited which features could be detected. Broadly in line with IMGT annotations, most TCR beta V segments showed up in productive rearrangements about 90% or about 30% of the time in an earlier analysis of roughly 590 of the donors. Linkage disequilibrium might explain the correlated functional status among segregating V segments, but an unknown experimental factor could not be ruled out. At a false discovery rate of 0.05, a later analysis linked under 20,000 TCR beta sequences to specific HLA alleles. Because counts were too low, around 18 rarely observed V segments, including chromosome 9 orphons, were left out of the earlier analysis of several hundred of the donors. In vitro tests confirmed that three of the cytomegalovirus-associated TCR beta chains recognize cytomegalovirus antigens.

Looking up the germline V gene yields CDR1 MGHRA and CDR2 YSYEKL. V loses 1 base of germline sequence and J loses 9 bases, and the interval between the two ends is 13 bases. The CDR3 measures 14 amino acids from cysteine to phenylalanine. Only the CDR3 DNA stays, 42 bases, in frame from base 1. The cohort comprised 550 to 700 healthy bone marrow donors. At the time of sampling, all cohort members were nominally healthy, though unrecorded immune exposures were likely present. The donor tested CMV seropositive, placing the donor among the roughly 300 seropositive members of the cohort. Every donor gave a peripheral blood sample, and the peripheral blood mononuclear cells from that sample were used for TCR beta sequencing. The Qiagen DNeasy Blood Extraction Kit was used to extract genomic DNA from the blood cell samples.

The sequence was obtained from a woman under 30 in good health and CMV-seropositive. This chain joins TRBV4-1 to TRBJ2-1; the best D guess is TRBD2, with 5 bases matching. Sequencing was done on a sample of PBMCs. This receptor carries the CDR3 CASSQVGGFPEQFF. The DNA sequence is as follows: TGCGCCAGCAGCCAAGTAGGAGGTTTTCCTGAGCAGTTCTTC.